The present T cell receptor beta chain was sequenced within a study of cytomegalovirus exposure and HLA in healthy donors. The PCR contained 60 Vbeta and 13 Jbeta primers. Clones were sequenced by immunoSEQ multiplex PCR, and TCRdb holds only the in-frame ones, with some missing. The table has around 140,000 clones, about 86% seen once. This clone was counted only a few times. Its specificity is not known. Study findings and constraints: Later analysis identified a missense DCLRE1C variant that was linked to TCR beta V- and J-gene trimming. It was 164 TCR beta chains that were listed as cytomegalovirus-associated. In a later analysis, the majority of CMV-associated beta chains seemingly showed HLA restriction.

The trim removed 0 bases at V and 4 bases at J, leaving 8 bases unmatched. The CDR3 consists of 17 residues. Germline CDR1 is LGHNA and CDR2 is YSLEER. Sequencing was carried out using PBMCs. The receptor was derived from a woman under 40 in good health and CMV-seronegative. This rearrangement joins TRBV4-3 to TRBJ2-2; 7 bases are a match to TRBD1. The CDR3: CASSQDLGGQGTGELFF. The CDR3 nucleotides are TGCGCCAGCAGCCAAGATCTAGGGGGCCAAGGCACCGGGGAGCTGTTTTTT.